A selection of T cell receptor beta chains follows, all from one sample in a study of shared clonotypes between healthy human individuals. TCRdb keeps only in-frame clones here, not all; method: immunoSEQ multiplex PCR. The table records 1,400,000 or so clones, approximately 98.5% of them present only once. The sample comprised naive CD4+ T cells sorted from blood. Every receptor here comes from a man aged 25-40 years in good health. Both conserved end residues are part of each CDR3. D genes are given only for firm matches. A row's size may be missing; if present it is once, few, many or a size class.

d_gene: TRBD1
v_gene: TRBV5-5
abundance: .
j_gene: TRBJ1-4
CDR3nt: TGTGCCAGCAGCGAGGACAGGGCGGGTAATGAAAAACTGTTTTTT
CDR3aa: CASSEDRAGNEKLFF

d_gene: TRBD2
v_gene: TRBV5-4
abundance: .
j_gene: TRBJ2-2
CDR3nt: TGTGCCAGCAGCGCGACTAGCGGGACAGCGAACACCGGGGAGCTGTTTTTT
CDR3aa: CASSATSGTANTGELFF

d_gene: .
v_gene: TRBV7-9
abundance: .
j_gene: TRBJ2-7
CDR3nt: TGTGCCAGCAGCAACCTCGAAGGAGGAGGGGGCGAGTACTTC
CDR3aa: CASSNLEGGGGEYF

d_gene: .
v_gene: TRBV19
abundance: .
j_gene: TRBJ1-4
CDR3nt: TGTGCCAGTAGGCGATTTTCAGCAACTAATGAAAAACTGTTTTTT
CDR3aa: CASRRFSATNEKLFF

d_gene: .
v_gene: TRBV7-9
abundance: once
j_gene: TRBJ1-4
CDR3nt: TGTGCCAGCAGCCTAGCAGGCAGGCTTAATGAAAAACTGTTTTTT
CDR3aa: CASSLAGRLNEKLFF

d_gene: .
v_gene: TRBV2
abundance: .
j_gene: TRBJ2-1
CDR3nt: TGTGCCAGCAGAAGAAGGGACATTTCTGAGCAGTTCTTC
CDR3aa: CASRRRDISEQFF

d_gene: .
v_gene: TRBV19
abundance: once
j_gene: TRBJ1-2
CDR3nt: TGTGCCAGTAGTTGGGGGGTTCGCGACTATGGCTACACCTTC
CDR3aa: CASSWGVRDYGYTF

d_gene: .
v_gene: TRBV5-6
abundance: .
j_gene: TRBJ2-2
CDR3nt: TGTGCCAGCAGCTTGGCCCCAGGTTACACCGGGGAGCTGTTTTTT
CDR3aa: CASSLAPGYTGELFF

d_gene: TRBD2
v_gene: TRBV2
abundance: .
j_gene: TRBJ2-7
CDR3nt: TGTGCCAGCAGTGATTTGCGGGAGGGCAAGCAGTACTTC
CDR3aa: CASSDLREGKQYF

d_gene: .
v_gene: TRBV5-1
abundance: .
j_gene: TRBJ2-5
CDR3nt: TGCGCCAGCAGCCCCGGGGGAGCCGATGGAGAGACCCAGTACTTC
CDR3aa: CASSPGGADGETQYF

d_gene: .
v_gene: TRBV2
abundance: .
j_gene: TRBJ2-7
CDR3nt: TGTGCCAGCAGTGAGTGGCAGTACGAGCAGTACTTC
CDR3aa: CASSEWQYEQYF

d_gene: .
v_gene: TRBV29-1
abundance: .
j_gene: TRBJ2-1
CDR3nt: TGCAGCGTTCCCCATTGGAGGACTACCTACAATGAGCAGTTCTTC
CDR3aa: CSVPHWRTTYNEQFF

d_gene: TRBD2
v_gene: TRBV9
abundance: .
j_gene: TRBJ2-5
CDR3nt: TGTGCCAGCAGCGTAGGGACTAGCGTACAAGAGACCCAGTACTTC
CDR3aa: CASSVGTSVQETQYF

d_gene: TRBD2
v_gene: TRBV29-1
abundance: .
j_gene: TRBJ2-5
CDR3nt: TGCAGTGTCGGAGGACTAGCGGAATGGGAGACCCAGTACTTC
CDR3aa: CSVGGLAEWETQYF

d_gene: .
v_gene: TRBV4-1
abundance: .
j_gene: TRBJ2-7
CDR3nt: TGCGCCAGCAGCCAAGCCACAGGGTTATACGAGCAGTACTTC
CDR3aa: CASSQATGLYEQYF

d_gene: TRBD1
v_gene: TRBV7-7
abundance: once
j_gene: TRBJ2-3
CDR3nt: TGTGCTAGCAGCGGTACAGGGGCAGATACGCAGTATTTT
CDR3aa: CASSGTGADTQYF

d_gene: .
v_gene: TRBV5-1
abundance: .
j_gene: TRBJ2-5
CDR3nt: TGCGCCAGCAGCCCACAGGGTAGAGAGACCCAGTACTTC
CDR3aa: CASSPQGRETQYF

d_gene: TRBD1
v_gene: TRBV5-3
abundance: .
j_gene: TRBJ2-3
CDR3nt: TGTGCCAGAAGCTCTCGACGTTGCGCCGGGACAGATAGCACAGATACGCAGTATTTT
CDR3aa: CARSSRRCAGTDSTDTQYF

d_gene: .
v_gene: TRBV14
abundance: .
j_gene: TRBJ2-1
CDR3nt: TGTGCCAGCAGCCAAGAAATGTTGATCTCCTACAATGAGCAGTTCTTC
CDR3aa: CASSQEMLISYNEQFF

d_gene: .
v_gene: TRBV27
abundance: .
j_gene: TRBJ2-3
CDR3nt: TGTGCCAGCAGTCTGGCCCGCACAGATACGCAGTATTTT
CDR3aa: CASSLARTDTQYF

d_gene: TRBD2
v_gene: TRBV18
abundance: .
j_gene: TRBJ2-4
CDR3nt: TGTGCCAGCTCACCACGGCCGACTAGCGGGAGTAGGGAAAACATTCAGTACTTC
CDR3aa: CASSPRPTSGSRENIQYF

d_gene: .
v_gene: TRBV6-1
abundance: .
j_gene: TRBJ2-1
CDR3nt: TGTGCCAGCAGTCAGGGGTATGAGCAGTTCTTC
CDR3aa: CASSQGYEQFF

d_gene: .
v_gene: TRBV29-1
abundance: .
j_gene: TRBJ1-2
CDR3nt: TGCAGCGAAATGACAGGATCCTATAGCTACACCTTC
CDR3aa: CSEMTGSYSYTF

d_gene: TRBD2
v_gene: TRBV10-1
abundance: .
j_gene: TRBJ2-2
CDR3nt: TGCGCCAGCAGTGTGGGGGGGTCCACCGGGGAGCTGTTTTTT
CDR3aa: CASSVGGSTGELFF

d_gene: .
v_gene: TRBV7-9
abundance: .
j_gene: TRBJ2-1
CDR3nt: TGTGCCAGCAGCTACCCCTACGGCCGGGACAAAGACAATGAGCAGTTCTTC
CDR3aa: CASSYPYGRDKDNEQFF

d_gene: .
v_gene: TRBV27
abundance: .
j_gene: TRBJ2-7
CDR3nt: TGTGCCAGCCGTAACAGGGCTACCTCCTACGAGCAGTACTTC
CDR3aa: CASRNRATSYEQYF

d_gene: .
v_gene: TRBV5-1
abundance: .
j_gene: TRBJ2-5
CDR3nt: TGCGCCAGCAGCTACACAACCGCAGAGACCCAGTACTTC
CDR3aa: CASSYTTAETQYF

d_gene: .
v_gene: TRBV2
abundance: .
j_gene: TRBJ2-1
CDR3nt: TGTGCCAGCAGTCCAGACACGAGCGGCGGCTTTTACAATGAGCAGTTCTTC
CDR3aa: CASSPDTSGGFYNEQFF

d_gene: TRBD1
v_gene: TRBV5-1
abundance: .
j_gene: TRBJ1-4
CDR3nt: TGCGCCAGCAGCCCTCAGGGGGTGGGTGAAAAACTGTTTTTT
CDR3aa: CASSPQGVGEKLFF

d_gene: .
v_gene: TRBV28
abundance: .
j_gene: TRBJ2-2
CDR3nt: TGTGCCAGCAGTTTATGGGACTGGACGAACACCGGGGAGCTGTTTTTT
CDR3aa: CASSLWDWTNTGELFF